This T cell receptor beta chain was recovered during a study of blood T cell repertoires in COVID-19. On the study more broadly: Acute and convalescent COVID-19 specimens originated in the United States, Italy and Spain. T cells, B-cell-depleted T cells, or PBMCs provided the cDNA or gDNA that served as material.

In the original analysis: Reference gene primer amplification gave nucleated cell count estimates. Clones were sequenced by immunoSEQ multiplex PCR, and TCRdb holds only the in-frame ones, with some missing. V and J calls plus clone size are reproduced from that table; the DNA served to infer D and trimming. The sample holds 200,000 to 250,000 clones; about 83% are singletons and the top ten take 5.5% to 8%. The CDR3 loop spans 13 amino acids. The trim removed 7 bases at V and 6 bases at J, leaving 7 bases unmatched. Germline V gene sequence: CDR1 SNHLY, CDR2 FYNNEI. The sequencing input was peripheral blood. This TCR derives from a man in his 60s who had recovered from COVID-19. The chain joins TRBV2 to TRBJ2-7, with TRBD2 matching 9 bases. CDR3 DNA sequence: TGTGCCAGCACCTTTAGCGGGAGAAGCGAGCAGTACTTC. Translation: CASTFSGRSEQYF.